This is a list of T cell receptor beta chains from one sample in a study of identical twins. TCRdb recomputed calls from the 5' RACE reads with MiXCR, one row per CDR3 protein. The data show hundreds of thousands of distinct CDR3 sequences, about 12% seen once. In addition, the sample was reused for a study of yellow fever vaccine responses in identical twins.

What was sequenced was PBMCs. Source of these receptors: a woman aged 18-29 years in good health. Each CDR3 is given with its conserved first and last residue. Fields, in order: V gene, D gene, clone size, J gene, CDR3 protein, CDR3 DNA. A D gene is named only where the DNA matches it firmly. Expanded clones get a size class; other rows say once, few or many, or leave the size out.

TRBV21-1,NA,NA,TRBJ2-5,CASMDRGQKAQYF,TGTGCCAGCATGGACAGGGGGCAGAAGGCCCAGTACTTC
TRBV6-2/TRBV6-3,TRBD2,NA,TRBJ2-1,CASSYGGLAYNEQFF,TGTGCCAGCAGTTACGGGGGACTAGCCTACAATGAGCAGTTCTTC
TRBV9,NA,NA,TRBJ2-3,CASSVVASGTDTQYF,TGTGCCAGCAGCGTAGTGGCTAGCGGCACAGATACGCAGTATTTT
TRBV20-1,TRBD2,NA,TRBJ2-2,CSAGASGKAGELFF,TGCAGTGCGGGCGCTAGCGGGAAGGCCGGGGAGCTGTTTTTT
TRBV5-1,NA,NA,TRBJ2-3,CASSLAQGDTQYF,TGCGCCAGCAGCTTGGCCCAAGGAGATACGCAGTATTTT
TRBV5-1,TRBD2,NA,TRBJ2-3,CASSLRGRAMTSGGLDTQYF,TGCGCCAGCAGCCTGAGGGGGAGGGCGATGACTAGCGGGGGACTGGATACGCAGTATTTT
TRBV10-3,TRBD2,NA,TRBJ2-5,CAISGGGPQETQYF,TGTGCCATCAGTGGGGGGGGACCCCAAGAGACCCAGTACTTC
TRBV20-1,NA,few,TRBJ2-7,CSAAGGIYYEQYF,TGCAGTGCCGCCGGCGGGATTTACTACGAGCAGTACTTC
TRBV29-1,NA,NA,TRBJ1-6,CSVVVGANSPLHF,TGCAGCGTTGTAGTCGGGGCCAATTCACCCCTCCACTTT
TRBV19,NA,NA,TRBJ1-5,CASSILGGSNQPQHF,TGTGCCAGTAGTATACTGGGGGGAAGCAATCAGCCCCAGCATTTT
TRBV4-1,NA,NA,TRBJ1-6,CASSQDQGRNSPLNF,TGCGCCAGCAGCCAAGATCAGGGCAGGAATTCACCCCTCAACTTT
TRBV5-1,TRBD1,NA,TRBJ2-1,CASSLAGQIYNEQFF,TGCGCCAGCAGCTTGGCGGGACAGATCTACAATGAGCAGTTCTTC
TRBV7-2,NA,few,TRBJ1-1,CASSGRGAGPVLAEAFF,TGTGCCAGCAGCGGGCGGGGAGCAGGGCCGGTCTTGGCTGAAGCTTTCTTT
TRBV7-8,NA,NA,TRBJ1-2,CASSLTLAGLANYGYTF,TGTGCCAGCAGCTTGACTCTTGCGGGCCTTGCTAACTATGGCTACACCTTC
TRBV4-1,TRBD2,few,TRBJ2-1,CASSQRSGRRDEQFF,TGCGCCAGCAGCCAAAGGAGCGGGAGGAGGGATGAGCAGTTCTTC
TRBV20-1,NA,NA,TRBJ1-4,CSASPAHMNEKLFF,TGCAGTGCTAGTCCAGCACATATGAATGAAAAACTGTTTTTT
TRBV3-1,NA,NA,TRBJ1-1,CASSQGHYTEAFF,TGTGCCAGCAGCCAGGGACATTACACTGAAGCTTTCTTT
TRBV12-3/TRBV12-4,TRBD2,NA,TRBJ2-1,CASTRAGSGNYNEQFF,TGTGCCAGCACCCGAGCAGGTAGCGGGAATTACAATGAGCAGTTCTTC
TRBV3-1,NA,few,TRBJ1-2,CASSHGLGGYTF,TGTGCCAGCAGCCATGGACTTGGTGGCTACACCTTC
TRBV3-1,NA,NA,TRBJ2-7,CASSQGLARRTYEQYF,TGTGCCAGCAGCCAAGGGCTGGCACGACGGACCTACGAGCAGTACTTC
TRBV6-5,NA,NA,TRBJ1-5,CASSYESGSVGPQHF,TGTGCCAGCAGTTACGAGTCAGGGAGCGTAGGGCCCCAGCATTTT
TRBV7-9,TRBD2,few,TRBJ2-3,CASSLWTRDTQYF,TGTGCCAGCAGCCTCTGGACTAGAGATACGCAGTATTTT
TRBV4-1,NA,NA,TRBJ2-1,CASSQARQSRLYNEQFF,TGCGCCAGCAGCCAGGCTAGACAGAGTAGACTATACAATGAGCAGTTCTTC
TRBV11-1,NA,NA,TRBJ1-1,CASTRMGSSPLNTEAFF,TGTGCCAGCACCAGGATGGGGTCGTCCCCCTTGAACACTGAAGCTTTCTTT
TRBV5-1,NA,NA,TRBJ2-7,CASSLVPGSWATPYEQYF,TGCGCCAGCAGCTTGGTCCCGGGGTCCTGGGCCACCCCCTACGAGCAGTACTTC
TRBV2,NA,few,TRBJ2-3,CASSAVTLKGFGTDTQYF,TGTGCCAGCAGTGCTGTAACGTTAAAGGGATTTGGCACAGATACGCAGTATTTT
TRBV6-6,NA,once,TRBJ2-5,CASRLGQETQYF,TGTGCCAGCAGGCTGGGCCAAGAGACCCAGTACTTC
TRBV5-1,TRBD1,few,TRBJ2-1,CASSYPGQGVDEQFF,TGCGCCAGCAGCTACCCGGGACAGGGCGTCGATGAGCAGTTCTTC
TRBV29-1,NA,few,TRBJ2-6,CSVEVHSGANVLTF,TGCAGCGTTGAAGTGCACTCTGGGGCCAACGTCCTGACTTTC
TRBV3-1,NA,NA,TRBJ2-6,CASSQQPANSGANVLTF,TGTGCCAGCAGCCAACAGCCGGCCAACTCTGGGGCCAACGTCCTGACTTTC
TRBV3-1,TRBD2,NA,TRBJ2-1,CASTHIPWTSGYEEQFF,TGTGCCAGCACCCACATACCATGGACTAGCGGTTACGAAGAGCAGTTCTTC
TRBV2,TRBD2,few,TRBJ2-3,CASSAQTSGTDTQYF,TGTGCCAGCAGTGCACAGACTAGCGGCACAGATACGCAGTATTTT
TRBV28,TRBD2,few,TRBJ2-7,CASSSRWTSGPSYEQYF,TGTGCCAGCAGTTCGCGTTGGACTAGCGGACCCTCCTACGAGCAGTACTTC
TRBV10-3,NA,many,TRBJ2-7,CAISSNQGPVKEGEQYF,TGTGCCATCAGTTCCAACCAAGGTCCCGTGAAGGAGGGCGAGCAGTACTTC
TRBV29-1,NA,many,TRBJ1-5,CSAGRAGQPQHF,TGCAGCGCGGGGCGGGCGGGTCAGCCCCAGCATTTT
TRBV9,NA,few,TRBJ2-1,CASSVVGSSYNEQFF,TGTGCCAGCAGCGTAGTAGGGAGCTCCTACAATGAGCAGTTCTTC
TRBV25-1,NA,NA,TRBJ2-2,CASSEGGRAGELFF,TGTGCCAGCAGTGAAGGGGGCCGGGCCGGGGAGCTGTTTTTT
TRBV27,TRBD2,NA,TRBJ2-1,CASSLRPLGLARGPANEQFF,TGTGCCAGCAGTTTGCGCCCTCTGGGACTAGCGAGAGGGCCGGCTAATGAGCAGTTCTTC
TRBV5-1,NA,NA,TRBJ1-1,CASRPDGTVNTEAFF,TGCGCCAGCAGACCCGATGGGACGGTGAACACTGAAGCTTTCTTT
TRBV25-1,TRBD1,NA,TRBJ1-2,CASSETGTGSYGYTF,TGTGCCAGCAGTGAAACCGGGACAGGGTCCTATGGCTACACCTTC
TRBV3-1,TRBD2,few,TRBJ2-3,CASSQELAGGSDTQYF,TGTGCCAGCAGCCAAGAGCTAGCGGGAGGGTCAGATACGCAGTATTTT
TRBV20-1,TRBD2,many,TRBJ2-4,CSARTSGGQYF,TGCAGTGCTAGGACTAGCGGGGGTCAGTACTTC
TRBV6-1,TRBD2,many,TRBJ2-1,CASRKGLAGNNEQFF,TGTGCCAGCAGAAAGGGACTAGCGGGAAACAATGAGCAGTTCTTC
TRBV5-1,NA,many,TRBJ1-2,CASSLGDSNYGYTF,TGCGCCAGCAGCTTGGGGGATTCTAACTATGGCTACACCTTC
TRBV7-9,NA,few,TRBJ2-1,CASSLSGGKVNEQFF,TGTGCCAGCAGCTTATCGGGGGGCAAGGTCAATGAGCAGTTCTTC
TRBV11-2,NA,many,TRBJ2-5,CASSLVPSTEGTQYF,TGTGCCAGCAGCTTAGTTCCCTCGACAGAGGGGACCCAGTACTTC
TRBV29-1,NA,NA,TRBJ1-3,CSVRVVSGNTIYF,TGCAGCGTTCGAGTTGTCTCTGGAAACACCATATATTTT
TRBV18,NA,NA,TRBJ2-1,CASSPPGFREQFF,TGTGCCAGCTCACCACCGGGCTTCCGTGAGCAGTTCTTC
TRBV28,NA,NA,TRBJ2-2,CASSFADALYTGELFF,TGTGCCAGCAGTTTCGCCGATGCGCTCTACACCGGGGAGCTGTTTTTT
TRBV28,NA,few,TRBJ2-7,CASAGGRYEQYF,TGTGCCAGCGCCGGGGGGCGGTACGAGCAGTACTTC
TRBV18,NA,many,TRBJ2-5,CASSPETGNQETQYF,TGTGCCAGCTCACCGGAGACTGGAAACCAAGAGACCCAGTACTTC
TRBV6-4,NA,many,TRBJ2-2,CASSFEGTGELFF,TGTGCCAGCAGTTTTGAAGGAACCGGGGAGCTGTTTTTT
TRBV6-1,TRBD1,NA,TRBJ2-3,CASTPQPGQRTDTQYF,TGTGCCAGCACACCCCAACCGGGACAGAGAACAGATACGCAGTATTTT